The sequence of this T cell receptor beta chain was determined in a study of T cells in Graves' hyperthyroidism and ophthalmopathy. TCR beta CDR3 sequences were amplified from RNA transcripts. The HTBI primer set drove a first-round RT-PCR of the TCR CDR3. A single record per CDR3 protein comes from TCRdb applying MiXCR to the multiplex PCR reads. The sample consists of about 640,000 distinct CDR3 sequences, about a fifth of them appearing once. Patients with uncontrolled infections, other autoimmune diseases, pregnancy or lactation were excluded. This CDR3 has 11 residues. The germline V gene has CDR1 MGHDK and CDR2 SYGVNS. Deletions cut 2 bases from V and 7 bases from J, with 5 bases between. Study outcomes and limitations: Ophthalmopathy was predicted by the model a median of 6.5 months ahead of onset. Appearing also in blood were most of the thyroid clonotypes expanded above 0.001.

This clonotype was observed a few times. What it recognizes is unknown. The receptor was derived from a man aged 30 to 45 with Graves' ophthalmopathy. Sequenced sample: blood. The chain recombines TRBV25-1 with TRBJ1-1, with D possibly matching TRBD1 (5 bases). CDR3: CASSERGEAFF. The CDR3 DNA sequence: TGTGCCAGCAGTGAAAGGGGTGAAGCTTTCTTT.